This TCR beta chain appears in the sequencing data of a study of cytomegalovirus exposure and HLA in healthy donors. Study-level background: When 398 donors were genotyped, roughly four fifths of them were found to fall in the Caucasian-associated ancestry cluster. Whole-study findings and limits: A classifier reportedly called cytomegalovirus status with high sensitivity and specificity. A later analysis found common viral pathogens apparently linked to several of the most significant clusters.

In the case of this clone: The target antigen is unknown.

PCR employed 60 Vbeta and 13 Jbeta primers. Here immunoSEQ multiplex PCR was the method, and the copy in TCRdb shows in-frame clones only, minus some. The sample has roughly 130,000 clones; approximately 79% are singletons. This CDR3 is 14 amino acids long. CDR1 and CDR2 (germline): KGHSH, LQKENI. Between the trimmed V and J ends, which lost 4 bases and 4 bases, there was a span of 12 bases. The sample consisted of PBMCs. The chain is built from TRBV18 and TRBJ2-3, with D perhaps TRBD1 (6 bases). This clonotype was sampled from a man between 18 and 29 years old in good health and CMV-seronegative. CDR3 loop: CASSQYREPDTQYF. In DNA, the CDR3 is TGTGCCAGCTCACAGTACAGGGAGCCAGATACGCAGTATTTT.